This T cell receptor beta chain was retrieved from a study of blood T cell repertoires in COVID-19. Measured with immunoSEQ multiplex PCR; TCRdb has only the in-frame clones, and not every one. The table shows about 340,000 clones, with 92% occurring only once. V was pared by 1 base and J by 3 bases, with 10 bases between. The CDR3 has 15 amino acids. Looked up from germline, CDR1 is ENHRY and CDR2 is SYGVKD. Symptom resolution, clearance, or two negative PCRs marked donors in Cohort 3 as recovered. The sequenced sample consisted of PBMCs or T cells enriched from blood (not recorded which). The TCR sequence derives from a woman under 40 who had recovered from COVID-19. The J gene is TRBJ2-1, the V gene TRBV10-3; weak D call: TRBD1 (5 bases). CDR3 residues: CAISELGVGYNEQFF. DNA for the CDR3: TGTGCCATCAGTGAGTTAGGGGTGGGCTACAATGAGCAGTTCTTC.